The 18 T cell receptor beta chains below were found in one sample sequenced in a study of blood T cell dynamics during melanoma immunotherapy. Time point noted: week 3, after first cycle of checkpoint inhibitor. Data came from immunoSEQ multiplex PCR; TCRdb stores just in-frame clones and leaves some out. The sample shows about 16,000 clones, about 94% of them seen only once. The source was effector memory CD8+ T cells from blood, collected from a patient treated with checkpoint blockade. Receptors were obtained from a human donor with melanoma.

This chain uses TRBV2 with TRBJ2-3, with D maybe TRBD1 (6 bases). Germline V gives CDR1 SNHLY, CDR2 FYNNEI. Trimming took 10 bases from V and 8 from J, leaving 13 bases between them. This CDR3 region has 11 residues. DNA for the CDR3: TGTGCCAAACTTTCCAGGGGTACGCAGTATTTT. The encoded protein is CAKLSRGTQYF.

The chain combines TRBV6-5 with TRBJ2-1, with D perhaps TRBD2 (5 bases). CDR3 length equals 13 residues. The germline CDR1 and CDR2 sequences are MNHEY and SVGAGI. Trimming removed 4 bases from V and 8 bases from J, with 12 bases in between. The CDR3 is CASSSGFGDEQFF. CDR3 sequence (DNA): TGTGCCAGCAGTTCCGGGTTCGGGGATGAGCAGTTCTTC.

This clone was seen just once. V usage is TRBV5-6 and J usage is TRBJ2-1; D is undetermined. This CDR3 is 13 amino acids long. Germline CDR1 SGHDT, CDR2 YYEEEE. V lost 4 bases and J lost 9, with 14 bases in between. The chain's CDR3 is CASSRNPGIEQFF. CDR3 sequence (DNA): TGTGCCAGCAGCCGAAACCCGGGTATTGAGCAGTTCTTC. Filled out from reference TRBV5-6 and TRBJ2-1, the complete variable domain reads DAGVTQSPTHLIKTRGQQVTLRCSPKSGHDTVSWYQQALGQGPQFIFQYYEEEERQRGNFPDRFSGHQFPNYSSELNVNALLLGDSALYLCASSRNPGIEQFFGPGTRLTVL.

V usage is TRBV18 and J usage is TRBJ2-1; D remains unclear. Germline V gives CDR1 KGHSH, CDR2 LQKENI. This CDR3 has 16 amino acids. V shed 4 bases and J shed 3 bases, with 16 bases lying between them. CDR3 residues: CASSQSDLRDYNEQFF. The CDR3 DNA follows: TGTGCCAGCTCACAAAGTGACCTCCGTGACTACAATGAGCAGTTCTTC.

The chain recombines TRBV5-8 with TRBJ2-7; TRBD1 matches at 8 bases. The CDR3 sequence is 14 residues long. After removal of 1 base from V and 3 bases from J, the junction contained 3 bases not matched to a gene. Germline V CDR1 and CDR2: SGHTS, YDEGEE. The CDR3 is CASSLKDRGYEQYF. The DNA of the CDR3 is TGTGCCAGCAGCTTGAAAGACAGGGGCTACGAGCAGTACTTC. The full variable domain, rest sourced from reference TRBV5-8 and TRBJ2-7, is EAGVTQSPTHLIKTRGQQATLRCSPISGHTSVYWYQQALGLGLQFLLWYDEGEERNRGNFPPRFSGRQFPNYSSELNVNALELEDSALYLCASSLKDRGYEQYFGPGTRLTVT.

The chain has TRBV2 and TRBJ2-2; TRBD2 agrees at 8 bases. V shed 7 bases, J shed 0 bases, and the junction held 4 bases outside the gene matches. The CDR3 spans 15 residues. Germline V lookup: CDR1 SNHLY, CDR2 FYNNEI. CDR3 DNA sequence: TGTGCCAGCAACGGGGGGGCGGCGAACACCGGGGAGCTGTTTTTT. Amino acids: CASNGGAANTGELFF.

The chain has TRBV27 and TRBJ1-5; 9 positions agree with TRBD1. CDR3 length: 18 amino acids. Germline V gene data show CDR1 as MNHEY and CDR2 as SMNVEV (reference sequence). The V segment lost 3 bases and the J segment 3 bases; nucleotides outside the gene matches: 12. The CDR3 DNA sequence: TGTGCCAGCAGTTTTTACTCCGGGACAGGGCTTTTCAATCAGCCCCAGCATTTT. Protein: CASSFYSGTGLFNQPQHF.

The chain recombines TRBV5-4 with TRBJ2-7; 11 bases map to TRBD2. The DNA end is more similar to TRBJ2-5, so the J call may be wrong. This CDR3 contains 16 residues. CDR1 is SGHNT and CDR2 is YYREEE in the germline V gene (reference sequence). The CDR3 protein is CASSQKLAGEVETQYF. In DNA, the CDR3 is TGTGCCAGCAGCCAAAAACTAGCGGGAGAGGTAGAGACCCAGTACTTC.

This sequence joins TRBV5-4 and TRBJ2-3; TRBD1 is a possible D gene (5 bases). Trimming pared 3 bases from V and 0 bases from J, leaving 8 bases between. Germline loops: CDR1 SGHNT, CDR2 YYREEE (reference sequence). The CDR3 spans 14 residues. The CDR3, as DNA: TGTGCCAGCAGCTCGACAGCGAGCACAGATACGCAGTATTTT. Encoded protein: CASSSTASTDTQYF.

The chain recombines TRBV7-9 with TRBJ2-7; TRBD2 matches 13 bases. Germline lookup yields CDR1 SEHNR and CDR2 FQNEAQ (reference sequence). The length of the CDR3 is 15 residues. V shed 4 bases, J shed 5 bases, and the junction held 5 bases outside the gene matches. This CDR3 is CASSSGTSGTNEQYF. The DNA of the CDR3 is TGTGCCAGCAGCTCCGGGACTAGCGGGACCAACGAGCAGTACTTC. Full variable domain (outside the CDR3, taken from reference TRBV7-9 and TRBJ2-7): DTGVSQNPRHKITKRGQNVTFRCDPISEHNRLYWYRQTLGQGPEFLTYFQNEAQLEKSRLLSDRFSAERPKGSFSTLEIQRTEQGDSAMYLCASSSGTSGTNEQYFGPGTRLTVT.

The chain recombines TRBV29-1 with TRBJ2-7; 11 bases are a match to TRBD2. The CDR3 is made up of 13 amino acids. V trimming: 3 bases; J trimming: 6 bases; junction bases outside the gene matches: 4. CDR1 is SQVTM and CDR2 is ANQGSEA in the germline V gene. The DNA for the CDR3 is TGCAGCGTTGATGGTCTAGCGGGAGGCGAGCAGTACTTC. It codes for CSVDGLAGGEQYF.

V and J are TRBV9 and TRBJ2-7; D unresolved. Germline V gene sequence: CDR1 SGDLS, CDR2 YYNGEE. With 0 bases removed from V and 3 bases from J, the gap between germline ends came to 7 bases. The CDR3 is made up of 13 amino acids. Written as DNA, the CDR3 is TGTGCCAGCAGCGTAGGTCTGGGCTACGAGCAGTACTTC. Its protein product is CASSVGLGYEQYF. Filled out from reference TRBV9 and TRBJ2-7, the complete variable domain reads DSGVTQTPKHLITATGQRVTLRCSPRSGDLSVYWYQQSLDQGLQFLIQYYNGEERAKGNILERFSAQQFPDLHSELNLSSLELGDSALYFCASSVGLGYEQYFGPGTRLTVT.

The chain links TRBV6-5 to TRBJ2-1; 7 bases agree with TRBD1. This CDR3 spans 15 amino acids. Looked up from germline, CDR1 is MNHEY and CDR2 is SVGAGI. J gave up 3 bases and V 2 bases, and 4 bases lay outside the gene matches. CDR3 amino acids: CASSYARGIYNEQFF. The CDR3 bases are TGTGCCAGCAGTTACGCCAGGGGGATCTACAATGAGCAGTTCTTC.

The V and J genes are TRBV5-4 and TRBJ2-7; TRBD1 matches at 9 bases. V was clipped by 3 bases and J by 5 bases; unmatched bases: 6. This CDR3 spans 14 amino acids. Germline V gene lookup returns CDR1 SGHNT and CDR2 YYREEE (reference sequence). CDR3 nucleotides: TGTGCCAGCAGCTCAGGACAGGGGATCCACGAGCAGTACTTC. It encodes CASSSGQGIHEQYF.

The chain is built from TRBV4-1 and TRBJ2-7, with a tentative D call TRBD1 (6 bases). The ends were cut back, 3 bases at V and 3 bases at J, with 9 bases in the middle. Germline CDR1 MGHRA, CDR2 YSYEKL. The CDR3 extends over 13 amino acids. The CDR3 DNA reads as TGCGCCAGCAGCCAGACAGGAGGCTACGAGCAGTACTTC. It encodes CASSQTGGYEQYF.

The table lists this clone with a count of one. J is TRBJ2-7 and V is TRBV5-1, with D unclear. The V end was cut by 0 bases, the J end by 0 bases, with 10 bases between. The germline V gene encodes CDR1 SGHRS and CDR2 YFSETQ. This CDR3 comprises 15 residues. The CDR3 sequence: CASSLAGRNSYEQYF. CDR3 bases: TGCGCCAGCAGCTTGGCCGGGCGGAACTCCTACGAGCAGTACTTC. The whole variable domain, filled in from reference TRBV5-1 and TRBJ2-7, reads KAGVTQTPRYLIKTRGQQVTLSCSPISGHRSVSWYQQTPGQGLQFLFEYFSETQRNKGNFPGRFSGRQFSNSRSEMNVSTLELGDSALYLCASSLAGRNSYEQYFGPGTRLTVT.

The rearrangement links TRBV28 to TRBJ2-3; TRBD2 agrees at 14 bases. Trimming cost V 5 bases and J 5 bases; bases outside gene matches: 6. The CDR3 has 16 amino acids. The germline gives CDR1 MDHEN, CDR2 SYDVKM. This chain's CDR3 is CASSQGTSGGLDTQYF. CDR3 nucleotide sequence: TGTGCCAGCAGTCAAGGGACTAGCGGGGGCTTAGATACGCAGTATTTT.

The chain is built from TRBV28 and TRBJ2-7; TRBD1 matches 9 bases. There are 14 residues in the CDR3. V was pared by 5 bases and J by 5 bases, with 7 bases of the junction left unmatched. Germline V gene sequence: CDR1 MDHEN, CDR2 SYDVKM. The CDR3 DNA is TGTGCCAGCAGTGCCTTAACAGGGGGCCACGAGCAGTACTTC. This encodes CASSALTGGHEQYF.